This is a list of T cell receptor beta chains from one sample in a study of tumor and adjacent non-tumor tissue in lung cancer. TCRdb analysed the multiplex PCR reads with MiXCR anew, one entry per CDR3 protein. The table shows some 80,000 distinct CDR3 sequences, with 65% to 80% occurring only once. Sequenced material: distant non-tumor lung tissue. These receptor sequences come from a woman aged 50 to 65 with non-small cell lung cancer. CDR3s include the opening cysteine and the closing phenylalanine or tryptophan. Each record gives: CDR3 DNA, CDR3 protein, V gene, J gene, D gene, clone size. D genes are given only for firm matches. Clone size, where shown, is once, few, many, or a class for clones that have expanded.

cdr3_nt: TGTACCACCAGTGATAAGGAGCGGGCGATTGGCGAGCAGTACTTC
cdr3_aa: CTTSDKERAIGEQYF
v_call: TRBV24-1
j_call: TRBJ2-7
d_call: .
clone_size: .

cdr3_nt: TGTGCCAGCAGCAGGACTATTCAAGAGACCCAGTACTTC
cdr3_aa: CASSRTIQETQYF
v_call: TRBV28
j_call: TRBJ2-5
d_call: .
clone_size: many

cdr3_nt: TGTGCCATCAGTGGAGGTCAGGAGGCTAGGCAGCCCCAGCATTTT
cdr3_aa: CAISGGQEARQPQHF
v_call: TRBV10-3
j_call: TRBJ1-5
d_call: .
clone_size: .

cdr3_nt: TGTGCCAGCAGTTGGATGCAGACGAACACTGAAGCTTTCTTT
cdr3_aa: CASSWMQTNTEAFF
v_call: TRBV6-6
j_call: TRBJ1-1
d_call: .
clone_size: many

cdr3_nt: TGTGCTAGCAGCTTAGGGTCAGAGGATAAGCAGTATTTT
cdr3_aa: CASSLGSEDKQYF
v_call: TRBV11-2
j_call: TRBJ2-3
d_call: .
clone_size: once

cdr3_nt: TGCAGTGCTAACAGAGGAAACGAGCGAGAGACCCAGTACTTC
cdr3_aa: CSANRGNERETQYF
v_call: TRBV20-1
j_call: TRBJ2-5
d_call: .
clone_size: .

cdr3_nt: TGTGCCAGCAGCTTTTCCACCCCCCGGGACGGCTCTGGAAACACCATATATTTT
cdr3_aa: CASSFSTPRDGSGNTIYF
v_call: TRBV11-3
j_call: TRBJ1-3
d_call: .
clone_size: few

cdr3_nt: TGCAGCGTTGAAGGTGGGGAGGGGTGGAGCTCCTTCAATGAGCAGTTGTTC
cdr3_aa: CSVEGGEGWSSFNEQLF
v_call: TRBV29-1
j_call: TRBJ2-1
d_call: TRBD2
clone_size: .

cdr3_nt: TGTGCCACCAGCGAACTAGGCTACGAGCAGTACTTC
cdr3_aa: CATSELGYEQYF
v_call: TRBV6-1
j_call: TRBJ2-7
d_call: .
clone_size: .

cdr3_nt: TGCGCCAGCAGCCCTTGGACCCAAGAGACCCAGTACTTC
cdr3_aa: CASSPWTQETQYF
v_call: TRBV4-1
j_call: TRBJ2-5
d_call: .
clone_size: once

cdr3_nt: TGCAGCGCTCTCTCAGCGATTAGCACCTACGATCAGTACTTC
cdr3_aa: CSALSAISTYDQYF
v_call: TRBV29-1
j_call: TRBJ2-7
d_call: .
clone_size: .

cdr3_nt: TGTGCCATCAGCCTACTGGGAGGGGGGCAGTACTTC
cdr3_aa: CAISLLGGGQYF
v_call: TRBV10-3
j_call: TRBJ2-7
d_call: .
clone_size: many

cdr3_nt: TGTGCCAGCAGCCCCTCGACGTGGACTAGCGGGAAATACGAGCAGTACTTC
cdr3_aa: CASSPSTWTSGKYEQYF
v_call: TRBV7-8
j_call: TRBJ2-7
d_call: TRBD2
clone_size: many

cdr3_nt: TGTGCCAGCAGGTCTATGACAGTCCGGGAGACCCAGTACTTC
cdr3_aa: CASRSMTVRETQYF
v_call: TRBV11-1
j_call: TRBJ2-5
d_call: .
clone_size: few

cdr3_nt: TGTGCCAGCAGTTACGAGAGAATTTCCAAACAGTACTTC
cdr3_aa: CASSYERISKQYF
v_call: TRBV6-5
j_call: TRBJ2-7
d_call: .
clone_size: .

cdr3_nt: TGTGCTAGTGGTACCAGGACAGGGGGACCCTACGAGCAGTACTTC
cdr3_aa: CASGTRTGGPYEQYF
v_call: TRBV12-5
j_call: TRBJ2-7
d_call: TRBD1
clone_size: .